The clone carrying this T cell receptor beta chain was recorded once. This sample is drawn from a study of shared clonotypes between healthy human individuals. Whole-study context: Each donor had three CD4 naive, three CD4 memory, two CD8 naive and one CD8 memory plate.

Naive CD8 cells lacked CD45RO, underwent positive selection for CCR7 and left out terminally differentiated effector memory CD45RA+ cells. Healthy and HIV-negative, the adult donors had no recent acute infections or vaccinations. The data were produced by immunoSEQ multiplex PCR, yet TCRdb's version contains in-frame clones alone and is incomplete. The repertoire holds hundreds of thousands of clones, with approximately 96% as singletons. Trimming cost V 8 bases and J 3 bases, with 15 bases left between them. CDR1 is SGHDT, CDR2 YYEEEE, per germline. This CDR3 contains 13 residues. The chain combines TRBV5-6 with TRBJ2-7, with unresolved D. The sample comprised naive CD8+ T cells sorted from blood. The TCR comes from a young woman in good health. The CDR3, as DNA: TGTGCCAGTCTCGCCGGCGGAGACTACGAGCAGTACTTC. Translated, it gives CASLAGGDYEQYF.